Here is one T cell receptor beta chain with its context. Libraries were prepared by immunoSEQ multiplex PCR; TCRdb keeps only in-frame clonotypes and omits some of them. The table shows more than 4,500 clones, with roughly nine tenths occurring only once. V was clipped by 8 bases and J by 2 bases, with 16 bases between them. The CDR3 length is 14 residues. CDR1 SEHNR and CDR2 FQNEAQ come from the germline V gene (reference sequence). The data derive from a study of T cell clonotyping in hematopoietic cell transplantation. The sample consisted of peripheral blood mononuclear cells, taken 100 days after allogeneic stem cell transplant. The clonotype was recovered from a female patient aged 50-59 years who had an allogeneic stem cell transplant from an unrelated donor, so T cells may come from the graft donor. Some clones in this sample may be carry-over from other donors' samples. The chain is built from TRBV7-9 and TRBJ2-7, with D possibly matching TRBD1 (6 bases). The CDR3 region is CASRGGPSAYEQYF. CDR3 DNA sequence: TGTGCCAGCCGTGGGGGCCCCAGCGCCTACGAGCAGTACTTC.